This T cell receptor beta chain appears in the sequencing data of a study of blood T cell repertoires in COVID-19. Study overall: Italy, Spain and the United States were the sources of the convalescent and acute COVID-19 samples. Sources were T cells, B-cell-depleted T cells, or PBMCs; the material itself was cDNA or gDNA.

V was shortened by 3 bases and J by 5 bases, with 14 bases between the two germline ends. CDR1 is SGHRS, CDR2 YFSETQ, per germline. This CDR3 contains 15 residues. Here immunoSEQ multiplex PCR was the method, and the copy in TCRdb shows in-frame clones only, minus some. The table has a few hundred thousand clones, 88% seen once. Seattle researchers signed up patients amid active infection and tracked them longitudinally. The receptor's source is a woman between 65 and 79 years old with COVID-19, enrolled during active disease. The V call is TRBV5-1, the J call TRBJ2-2; maybe TRBD2 (7 bases). The sequencing input was peripheral blood. The CDR3 sequence is CASSSGGLRTGELFF. CDR3 nucleotide sequence: TGCGCCAGCAGCTCCGGGGGGCTAAGAACCGGGGAGCTGTTTTTT.